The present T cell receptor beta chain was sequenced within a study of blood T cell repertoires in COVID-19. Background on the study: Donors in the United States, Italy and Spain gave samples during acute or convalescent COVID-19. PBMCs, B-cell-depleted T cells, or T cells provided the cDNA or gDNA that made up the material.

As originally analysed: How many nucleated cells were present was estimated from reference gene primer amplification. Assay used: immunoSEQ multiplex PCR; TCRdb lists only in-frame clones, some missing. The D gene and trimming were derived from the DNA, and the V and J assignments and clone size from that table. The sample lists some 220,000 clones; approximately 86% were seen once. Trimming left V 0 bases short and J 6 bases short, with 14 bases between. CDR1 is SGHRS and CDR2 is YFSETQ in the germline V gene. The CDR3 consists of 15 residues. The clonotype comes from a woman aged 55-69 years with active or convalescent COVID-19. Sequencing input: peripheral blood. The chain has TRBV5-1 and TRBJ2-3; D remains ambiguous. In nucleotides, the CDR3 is TGCGCCAGCAGCTTGGCCACCTCCCCGGTTGATACGCAGTATTTT. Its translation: CASSLATSPVDTQYF. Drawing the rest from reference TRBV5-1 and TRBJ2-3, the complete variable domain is KAGVTQTPRYLIKTRGQQVTLSCSPISGHRSVSWYQQTPGQGLQFLFEYFSETQRNKGNFPGRFSGRQFSNSRSEMNVSTLELGDSALYLCASSLATSPVDTQYFGPGTRLTVL.